One sample yielded the 20 T cell receptor beta chains listed below, sequenced in a study of response to subunit inactivated influenza vaccine (dated by TCRdb to 2017 to 2018). The method was RT-PCR. The reads were generated on an Illumina HiSeq 2500. The raw public reads went through TCRdb reprocessing: fastp at Q25, MiXCR clone calling, in-frame beta chains kept. Each record represents a unique CDR3 protein, reported with the most common genes and DNA among its rows. A total of 550,000 to 800,000 distinct CDR3 sequences appear in this sample, about 15% of them only once. 6% to 7% of the sample comes from the top ten. The sample was PBMCs from blood, taken 14 to 15 days before vaccination. The receptor source for this set is a man between 50 and 59 years old who received an inactivated influenza vaccine. Donor details come from another sample of the same person, matched by shared clones.

The J gene is TRBJ1-3, the V gene TRBV27; no definite D call. The CDR3 has 15 amino acids. Per the germline V gene, CDR1 is MNHEY and CDR2 is SMNVEV (reference sequence). The V gene lost 6 bases and the J gene lost 0 bases, with 12 bases spanning the gap. Here the CDR3 DNA reads TGTGCCAGCAGCCCTACAGTTAGCTCTGGAAACACCATATATTTT. Protein: CASSPTVSSGNTIYF.

V and J are TRBV20-1 and TRBJ1-1, with D hard to call. The V end was cut by 2 bases, the J end by 1 base, with 11 bases between. Germline loops: CDR1 DFQATT, CDR2 SNEGSKA (reference sequence). The CDR3 spans 14 residues. CDR3 amino acids: CSARFSGGNTEAFF. CDR3 in DNA: TGCAGTGCTAGATTTTCGGGCGGGAACACTGAAGCTTTCTTT.

This chain joins TRBV20-1 and TRBJ2-1, with TRBD2 matching 11 bases. This CDR3 has 19 residues. V dropped 2 bases and J dropped 14; count of bases not matched to a gene: 26. Per germline, CDR1 DFQATT and CDR2 SNEGSKA (reference sequence). For the CDR3, the DNA is TGCAGTGCTAGAAATCCGCTGGTGGGTACTAGCGGGAGATTGAAGTCGAAGTTCTTC. Amino acids: CSARNPLVGTSGRLKSKFF.

The genes are TRBV19 and TRBJ2-4; unclear D gene. The germline CDR1 and CDR2 sequences are LNHDA and SQIVND (reference sequence). The CDR3 runs 14 residues. Between the trimmed V and J ends, which lost 2 bases and 9 bases, there was a span of 14 bases. CDR3 sequence (DNA): TGTGCCAGTAGTATATATAGGTCCTCGGGCATTCAGTACTTC. Amino acid sequence: CASSIYRSSGIQYF.

The genes are TRBV10-3 and TRBJ2-1; 11 bases line up with TRBD2. The length of the CDR3 is 15 residues. V lost 5 bases, J lost 7 bases, and 7 bases stayed unmatched. Germline values: CDR1 ENHRY, CDR2 SYGVKD. The DNA of the CDR3 is TGTGCCATCAGTTTACTAGCGGGAGTCCGGAATGAGCAGTTCTTC. Translation gives CAISLLAGVRNEQFF.

J is TRBJ2-6 and V is TRBV28, with D possibly TRBD1 on 6 matching bases. CDR3 size: 15 residues. V was clipped by 7 bases and J by 0 bases, with 10 bases between them. From germline, CDR1 is MDHEN and CDR2 SYDVKM. Here the CDR3 DNA reads TGTGCCAGCAAACAGGGCTTCTCTGGGGCCAACGTCCTGACTTTC. This encodes CASKQGFSGANVLTF. The full variable domain, rest sourced from reference TRBV28 and TRBJ2-6, is DVKVTQSSRYLVKRTGEKVFLECVQDMDHENMFWYRQDPGLGLRLIYFSYDVKMKEKGDIPEGYSVSREKKERFSLILESASTNQTSMYLCASKQGFSGANVLTFGAGSRLTVL.

This clonotype was picked up a small number of times. This chain links TRBV20-1 with TRBJ2-1; 10 positions match TRBD2. The ends lost 1 base at V and 6 bases at J; junction bases unmatched: 3. Germline CDR1 and CDR2: DFQATT and SNEGSKA (reference sequence). The CDR3 length is 14 residues. The CDR3 region is CSARVASGSNEQFF. DNA of the CDR3: TGCAGTGCTAGAGTGGCTAGCGGGAGCAATGAGCAGTTCTTC.

This clonotype was seen a handful of times. The CDR3 region has the DNA TGCGCCACCAGTACTAGCGGGGCCTACCAAGAGACCCAGTACTTC. It is translated as CATSTSGAYQETQYF. This chain joins TRBV5-1 and TRBJ2-5, with 10 positions matching TRBD2. Germline V gives CDR1 SGHRS, CDR2 YFSETQ. The CDR3 runs 15 residues. Germline trimming cut 9 bases from V and 0 bases from J; bases unmatched to any gene: 8. The full variable domain, rest sourced from reference TRBV5-1 and TRBJ2-5, is KAGVTQTPRYLIKTRGQQVTLSCSPISGHRSVSWYQQTPGQGLQFLFEYFSETQRNKGNFPGRFSGRQFSNSRSEMNVSTLELGDSALYLCATSTSGAYQETQYFGPGTRLLVL.

This clonotype has a handful of counts. The V gene is TRBV30, the J gene TRBJ2-7; D remains unclear. The CDR3 contains 13 residues. Trimming removed 2 bases at V and 1 base at J, with 9 bases between. CDR1 is GTSNPN and CDR2 is SVGIG in the germline V gene (reference sequence). In DNA form, the CDR3 reads TGTGCCTGGAGTCAAGGGATTTCCTACGAGCAGTACTTC. Amino acids: CAWSQGISYEQYF. Complete variable domain (other parts from reference TRBV30 and TRBJ2-7): SQTIHQWPATLVQPVGSPLSLECTVEGTSNPNLYWYRQAAGRGLQLLFYSVGIGQISSEVPQNLSASRPQDRQFILSSKKLLLSDSGFYLCAWSQGISYEQYFGPGTRLTVT.

This clonotype was seen more than once but under ten times. The chain combines TRBV7-8 with TRBJ1-2, with 7 bases that match TRBD1. The germline V gene has CDR1 SGHVS and CDR2 FQNEAQ. J lost 4 bases, V lost 2 bases, and 13 bases had no gene match. This CDR3 has 17 residues. This chain's CDR3 is CASSLLEGAGGIYGYTF. CDR3 bases: TGTGCCAGCAGCTTATTAGAAGGGGCAGGGGGTATCTATGGCTACACCTTC.

This chain connects TRBV28 to TRBJ2-5; TRBD2 matches at 8 bases. The germline V gene encodes CDR1 MDHEN and CDR2 SYDVKM. This CDR3 is built from 15 residues. Trimming cost V 5 bases and J 9 bases; bases outside gene matches: 14. The CDR3 sequence is CASSPPTTAGAPQYF. In nucleotides, the CDR3 is TGTGCCAGCAGTCCACCCACAACAGCGGGAGCCCCCCAGTACTTC.

The sample holds a few counts of this clonotype. The rearrangement joins TRBV3-1 to TRBJ2-3; possibly TRBD1 for D (5 bases). Trimming took off 3 bases at V and 12 bases at J, with 13 bases between the two ends. CDR1 and CDR2 from the germline V gene are LGHDT and YNNKEL (reference sequence). CDR3 size: 12 residues. For the CDR3, the DNA is TGTGCCAGCAGCCATGATTCCAGGGTACAGTATTTT. It translates to CASSHDSRVQYF.

This clonotype was seen at least ten times. J is TRBJ2-3 and V is TRBV5-1, with 10 bases matching TRBD2. Trimming cost V 3 bases and J 0 bases; bases outside gene matches: 4. This CDR3 region has 16 residues. CDR1 and CDR2 from the germline V gene are SGHRS and YFSETQ. The DNA for the CDR3 is TGCGCCAGCAGCTCAAGGACTAGCGGAAGCACAGATACGCAGTATTTT. Its translation is CASSSRTSGSTDTQYF. The full variable domain, its missing parts supplied by reference TRBV5-1 and TRBJ2-3, is KAGVTQTPRYLIKTRGQQVTLSCSPISGHRSVSWYQQTPGQGLQFLFEYFSETQRNKGNFPGRFSGRQFSNSRSEMNVSTLELGDSALYLCASSSRTSGSTDTQYFGPGTRLTVL.

The sample holds a few counts of this clonotype. The genes are TRBV6-5 and TRBJ2-7; maybe TRBD2 (6 bases). Germline V gene data show CDR1 as MNHEY and CDR2 as SVGAGI. V gave up 4 bases and J gave up 6 bases, with 13 bases separating them. This CDR3 comprises 13 residues. The CDR3 DNA reads TGTGCCAGCAGTTCGGGACTGTATACCGAGCAGTACTTC. Translated, it gives CASSSGLYTEQYF.

The chain has TRBV5-1 and TRBJ2-1; 13 nucleotides align to TRBD2. The ends lost 2 bases at V and 8 bases at J; junction bases unmatched: 7. Germline lookup yields CDR1 SGHRS and CDR2 YFSETQ. The CDR3 covers 16 residues. The DNA for the CDR3 is TGCGCCAGCAGCTTCGCACTAGCGGGAGGGGTGGATGAGCAGTTCTTC. This translates into CASSFALAGGVDEQFF.

In regard to this clonotype: At one end, the junction sequence differs from germline, possibly due to a read error. The chain recombines TRBV6-2 or TRBV6-3 with TRBJ2-1; TRBD1 matches 8 bases. This CDR3 spans 14 amino acids. CDR1 MNHEY and CDR2 SVGEGT come from the germline V gene. The CDR3 sequence is CASSADRGRHEQLF. CDR3 nucleotide sequence: TGTGCCAGCAGCGCTGACAGGGGTAGGCATGAGCAGTTGTTC.

Ten or more counts support this clonotype. The J gene is TRBJ2-1, the V gene TRBV6-5, with D perhaps TRBD2 (5 bases). The V end lost 4 bases, the J end lost 5 bases, and 15 bases lay between the germline ends. The germline V gene encodes CDR1 MNHEY and CDR2 SVGAGI. This CDR3 spans 15 amino acids. The CDR3 DNA follows: TGTGCCAGCAGTTGGGTGGGCCCGGGGAACAATGAGCAGTTCTTC. Its protein product is CASSWVGPGNNEQFF.

The J gene is TRBJ2-1, the V gene TRBV20-1; 9 nucleotides agree with TRBD2. The CDR3 covers 16 residues. Germline trimming cut 6 bases from V and 0 bases from J; bases unmatched to any gene: 9. Germline V lookup: CDR1 DFQATT, CDR2 SNEGSKA (reference sequence). For the CDR3, the DNA is TGCAGTGCCCCTAGGCGGGAGGGAAGCTCCTACAATGAGCAGTTCTTC. Translating it yields CSAPRREGSSYNEQFF.

The chain combines TRBV7-2 with TRBJ2-1, with TRBD1 matching over 9 bases. Trimming removed 6 bases from V and 1 base from J; junction bases left unmatched: 10. CDR3 length equals 17 residues. Germline values: CDR1 SGHTA, CDR2 FQGNSA. For the CDR3, the DNA is TGTGCCAGCAGAGCGACAGGGGGTCCTAGTTCCTACAATGAGCAGTTCTTC. Protein: CASRATGGPSSYNEQFF.

This chain connects TRBV4-3 to TRBJ2-2; D ambiguous. Germline CDR1 reads LGHNA; CDR2 reads YSLEER. The CDR3 runs to 15 residues. V was cut by 1 base and J by 4 bases, with 10 bases left in between. In nucleotides, the CDR3 is TGCGCCAGCAGCCAAGCGGCCAGCCTCACCGGGGAGCTGTTTTTT. It yields the protein CASSQAASLTGELFF.